The TCR beta chain under discussion was sequenced for a study of cytomegalovirus exposure and HLA in healthy donors. Comment on this clone: The antigen remains unidentified.

From germline, CDR1 is SGHNT and CDR2 YENEEA. This CDR3 region has 17 residues. V shed 1 base, J shed 2 bases, and the junction held 9 bases outside the gene matches. 13 Jbeta primers and 60 Vbeta primers were used for the PCR. The protocol was immunoSEQ multiplex PCR, while the TCRdb copy is restricted to in-frame clones and leaves out a portion. The sample holds some 120,000 clones; 77% are singletons and the top ten take roughly 3.5%. Study outcomes and limitations: Immune exposure was documented only through CMV serostatus. Presence/absence results assume similar sequencing depth per donor, which may not hold. For most subjects, TCR beta sequences were reported to predict HLA-A and HLA-B alleles with accuracy. Prior analysis indicated that the majority of TCR beta V segments exhibited productivity approximately 90% or approximately 30% of the time.

What was sequenced was PBMCs. This TCR derives from a human donor in good health. This chain connects TRBV11-3 to TRBJ2-3; 7 nucleotides agree with TRBD2. CDR3 sequence: CASSLGERGPYTDTQYF. DNA for the CDR3: TGTGCCAGCAGCTTAGGGGAGCGGGGCCCGTACACAGATACGCAGTATTTT.